The 18 T cell receptor beta chains listed next were all sequenced from one sample in a study of blood T cell repertoires in COVID-19. Libraries were prepared by immunoSEQ multiplex PCR; TCRdb keeps only in-frame clonotypes and omits some of them. The sample has about 51,000 clones; 75% to 95% are singletons. The sequenced sample consisted of peripheral blood. The receptors originated from a man aged 45 to 65 with acute or convalescent COVID-19.

The genes are TRBV2 and TRBJ2-7; the match to TRBD2 covers 14 bases. Germline CDR1 reads SNHLY; CDR2 reads FYNNEI. CDR3 length: 15 residues. With 6 bases clipped from V and 2 bases from J, the junction kept 3 bases outside the gene matches. CDR3 loop: CASRATSGGAYEQYF. CDR3 nucleotide sequence: TGTGCCAGCAGGGCGACTAGCGGGGGGGCCTACGAGCAGTACTTC.

V gene TRBV2 combines with J gene TRBJ1-6; 8 nucleotides match TRBD1. CDR1 is SNHLY and CDR2 is FYNNEI in the germline V gene. Trimming removed 3 bases from V and 8 bases from J; junction bases left unmatched: 3. This CDR3 is 14 amino acids long. The CDR3 region is CASSETGVDSPLHF. For the CDR3, the DNA is TGTGCCAGCAGTGAGACAGGGGTTGATTCACCCCTCCACTTT.

The chain employs TRBV21-1 and TRBJ1-1; TRBD1 is the table's D call and was not checked against the DNA. TRBV21-1 is termed a pseudogene. CDR3 size: 18 residues. Here the CDR3 reads CASSRNGETWAAWTEAFF. The CDR3 DNA sequence: TGTGCCAGCAGCCGCAACGGTGAGACCTGGGCCGCATGGACTGAAGCTTTCTTT.

The V gene is TRBV4-2, the J gene TRBJ1-1; D uncertain. The CDR3 is 16 amino acids. Germline V lookup: CDR1 LGHNA, CDR2 YNFKEQ. Between the trimmed V and J ends, which lost 4 bases and 4 bases, there was a span of 19 bases. The CDR3 loop reads CASSPGIRTVRTEAFF. Here the CDR3 DNA reads TGTGCCAGCAGCCCCGGAATAAGAACAGTTCGCACTGAAGCTTTCTTT.

V usage is TRBV19 and J usage is TRBJ2-1; TRBD1 matches 7 bases. The germline V gene has CDR1 LNHDA and CDR2 SQIVND (reference sequence). This CDR3 is built from 16 residues. J gave up 4 bases and V 8 bases, and 14 bases lay outside the gene matches. CDR3 loop: CASGLLPDRRYNEQFF. The CDR3, as DNA: TGTGCCAGTGGGCTTCTTCCGGACAGGCGGTACAATGAGCAGTTCTTC.

The chain has TRBV6-6 and TRBJ1-2; 8 bases line up with TRBD1. CDR1 is MNHNY, CDR2 SVGAGI, per germline (reference sequence). With V trimmed by 6 bases and J by 2 bases, 5 bases remained unmatched. The CDR3 totals 14 residues. This CDR3 is CASSPGTGNYGYTF. As DNA, the CDR3 is TGTGCCAGCAGCCCCGGGACAGGAAACTATGGCTACACCTTC.

The chain joins TRBV18 to TRBJ1-1, with 11 positions matching TRBD1. In germline, CDR1 is KGHSH, CDR2 LQKENI. V was clipped by 4 bases and J by 6 bases; unmatched bases: 4. CDR3 length: 14 residues. The CDR3 DNA reads TGTGCCAGCTCACTAGGACAGGGGGCTGCTGAAGCTTTCTTT. It is translated as CASSLGQGAAEAFF.

This clone was detected once. The V call is TRBV18, the J call TRBJ2-1; 14 bases fit TRBD2. Germline CDR1 and CDR2: KGHSH and LQKENI. CDR3 length: 18 amino acids. Trimming took 3 bases from V and 2 from J; bases not matched to a gene: 6. CDR3 protein: CASSPAGLAGGTYNEQFF. The CDR3 nucleotides read TGTGCCAGCTCACCCGCAGGACTAGCGGGGGGAACCTACAATGAGCAGTTCTTC.

The J gene is TRBJ1-2, the V gene TRBV30; 8 nucleotides agree with TRBD1. Trimming cost V 3 bases and J 7 bases; bases outside gene matches: 7. Germline V gene lookup returns CDR1 GTSNPN and CDR2 SVGIG (reference sequence). CDR3 length equals 13 residues. Here the CDR3 reads CAWSDRGVRGYTF. The CDR3 DNA reads as TGTGCCTGGAGCGACAGGGGAGTACGTGGCTACACCTTC.

This clone was seen just once. The J gene is TRBJ2-6, the V gene TRBV7-2, with 8 bases fitting TRBD1. V lost 5 bases, J lost 0 bases, and 12 bases stayed unmatched. The germline V gene has CDR1 SGHTA and CDR2 FQGNSA. The length of the CDR3 is 19 residues. CDR3 region: CASSIRTGQVVSGANVLTF. The CDR3 nucleotides are TGTGCCAGCAGCATAAGGACAGGGCAAGTGGTCTCTGGGGCCAACGTCCTGACTTTC.

In its sample, this clone was seen once. J is TRBJ1-4 and V is TRBV19, with 8 bases fitting TRBD1. CDR3 length: 16 residues. The junction had 8 bases not matched to a gene; V was cut back by 6 bases and J by 2 bases. CDR1 and CDR2 (germline): LNHDA, SQIVND (reference sequence). CDR3 coding DNA: TGTGCCAGTAGAGCCGACAGGGGTACGACTAATGAAAAACTGTTTTTT. This codes for CASRADRGTTNEKLFF.

The chain employs TRBV20-1 and TRBJ1-2, with D uncertain. CDR3 length equals 13 residues. Per the germline V gene, CDR1 is DFQATT and CDR2 is SNEGSKA (reference sequence). The V gene lost 3 bases and the J gene lost 2 bases, with 10 bases spanning the gap. The CDR3, as DNA: TGCAGTGCTAGTAGAGAGGTGAACTATGGCTACACCTTC. This encodes CSASREVNYGYTF.

The CDR3 bases are TGTGCCAGTAGTATCTCCCCGTCCCAGGGCTATGAGCAGTTCTTC. This encodes CASSISPSQGYEQFF. The gene calls are TRBV19 and TRBJ2-1, with a tentative D call TRBD1 (5 bases). Germline V gene lookup returns CDR1 LNHDA and CDR2 SQIVND (reference sequence). The length of the CDR3 is 15 residues. V lost 3 bases to trimming and J lost 8 bases, with 17 bases between them.

This clone has just one count. The chain couples TRBV20-1 to TRBJ1-3; a weak D match, TRBD1 (6 bases). With 3 bases removed from V and 2 bases from J, the gap between germline ends came to 11 bases. CDR1 DFQATT and CDR2 SNEGSKA come from the germline V gene (reference sequence). The CDR3 loop spans 14 amino acids. CDR3 in DNA: TGCAGTGCTAGTGGGTGGGACACTGGAAACACCATATATTTT. Translating gives CSASGWDTGNTIYF.

The chain is built from TRBV2 and TRBJ1-1; D is unclear. Germline V gives CDR1 SNHLY, CDR2 FYNNEI. CDR3 length: 12 residues. V lost 4 bases, J lost 4 bases, and 7 bases lay in between. CDR3 residues: CASSVFRTEAFF. CDR3 in DNA: TGTGCCAGCAGTGTATTCCGCACTGAAGCTTTCTTT.

The rearrangement joins TRBV5-1 to TRBJ1-1, with 9 bases matching TRBD1. Germline CDR1 and CDR2: SGHRS and YFSETQ. Unmatched junction bases numbered 9, after V lost 3 bases and J lost 6 bases. CDR3 length equals 15 residues. CDR3 residues: CASSSSGTGYAEAFF. CDR3 in DNA: TGCGCCAGCAGCTCCTCCGGGACAGGGTACGCTGAAGCTTTCTTT.

This sequence joins TRBV7-9 and TRBJ2-3; perhaps TRBD1 as D (5 bases). The CDR3 covers 13 residues. The V gene's germline CDR1 is SEHNR and CDR2 FQNEAQ (reference sequence). Trimming pared 6 bases from V and 2 bases from J, leaving 9 bases between. CDR3 loop: CASRLTVTDTQYF. Written as DNA, the CDR3 is TGTGCCAGCAGATTGACAGTCACAGATACGCAGTATTTT. The entire variable domain, with the rest obtained from reference TRBV7-9 and TRBJ2-3, is as follows: DTGVSQNPRHKITKRGQNVTFRCDPISEHNRLYWYRQTLGQGPEFLTYFQNEAQLEKSRLLSDRFSAERPKGSFSTLEIQRTEQGDSAMYLCASRLTVTDTQYFGPGTRLTVL.

The gene calls are TRBV7-9 and TRBJ2-1; D might be TRBD2 (6 bases). There are 13 residues in the CDR3. The V end was cut by 5 bases, the J end by 7 bases, with 12 bases between. The germline V gene encodes CDR1 SEHNR and CDR2 FQNEAQ (reference sequence). For the CDR3, the DNA is TGTGCCAGCAGCCTTTTAGCGGAAAATGAGCAGTTCTTC. Amino acids: CASSLLAENEQFF.